This T cell receptor beta chain is drawn from a study of cytomegalovirus exposure and HLA in healthy donors. CDR1 is MGHRA and CDR2 is YSYEKL in the germline V gene. This CDR3 has 14 residues. The V end was cut by 2 bases, the J end by 2 bases, with 9 bases between. This clone occurred many times. PCR amplification relied on 60 Vbeta primers (plus 13 Jbeta primers). The repertoire was sequenced with immunoSEQ multiplex PCR; TCRdb's copy has only in-frame clones and lacks some. The sample lists about 160,000 clones, around 60% occurring once. The genes are TRBV4-1 and TRBJ1-2; D may be TRBD1 (6 bases). Material for sequencing was PBMCs. This receptor was obtained from a woman aged 55-75 years in good health and CMV-seropositive. The CDR3 region is CASSQPDSNYGYTF. The CDR3, as DNA: TGCGCCAGCAGCCAACCGGACAGCAACTATGGCTACACCTTC.